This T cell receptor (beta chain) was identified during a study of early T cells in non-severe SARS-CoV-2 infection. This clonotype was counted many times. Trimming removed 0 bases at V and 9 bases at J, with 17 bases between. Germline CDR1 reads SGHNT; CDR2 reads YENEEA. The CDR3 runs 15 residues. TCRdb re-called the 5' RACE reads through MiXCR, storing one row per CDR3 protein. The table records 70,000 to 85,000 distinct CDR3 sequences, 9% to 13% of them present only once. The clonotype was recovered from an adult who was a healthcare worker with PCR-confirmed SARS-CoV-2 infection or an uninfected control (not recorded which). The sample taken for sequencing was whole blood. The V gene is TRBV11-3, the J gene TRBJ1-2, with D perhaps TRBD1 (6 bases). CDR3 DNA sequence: TGTGCCAGCAGCTTAGATCTAGCAGGCCAGGGGAGCTACACCTTC. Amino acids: CASSLDLAGQGSYTF.